This T cell receptor beta chain was obtained from a study of blood T cells in healthy people across ages (dated by TCRdb to the mid-2010s). General notes on the study: In model experiments, template switching captured about one uniquely barcoded TCR beta cDNA molecule for every two T cells. Two additional independent replicas of 1 million unique cDNA reads from the same blood draw were analyzed for two donors (one aged 18 to 30 and one aged 80 or older). The donors were split into four age groups: young (average 16 years), middle-aged (roughly 39), aged (about 62) and long-lived (under 85). To track age-related changes in TCR beta repertoire diversity, the study relied on deep sequencing normalized with unique cDNA molecular identifiers. To avoid experimental bias, donors of different ages were distributed randomly across sequencing lanes.

The CDR3 goes from the cysteine to the phenylalanine over 13 residues. The kept DNA is CDR3 alone, 39 bases in frame from the first base. Between the V and J ends, shortened by 0 bases and 5 bases respectively, the junction contains 6 bases. For CDR1 and CDR2, the germline V gene lists SGHRS and YFSETQ. Paper-wide results and their limitations: Observed TCR beta diversity per million T cells fell roughly linearly with age, and a significant reduction was already apparent by age roughly 40. Estimates of total diversity based on one million sequenced T cells were regarded as lower bounds and as underestimates. Compared with the aged group, more naive CD4+ T cells, fewer expanded clones and increased TCR diversity were shown by the long-lived group, suggesting age selection. The CMV infection status of donors was not known, potentially confounding age-related changes in expanded clonotypes. Observed TCR beta diversity correlated strongly with the percentage of naive T cells measured by flow cytometry. Because profiling used bulk unsorted PBMCs, naive and antigen-experienced compartments could not be compared conclusively.

The donors were roughly 39 Caucasian individuals from Russia, aged roughly 6 to 100 years, who were systemically healthy. Around 10 milliliters of peripheral blood were collected from each donor into EDTA-treated Vacutainer tubes. Ficoll-Paque density-gradient centrifugation was used to isolate PBMCs, with at least 7 million per sample. Trizol reagent was used to extract total RNA from PBMCs, with at least 5 micrograms per sample. Naive CD45RAhigh/CD27high T cell percentages were measured by flow cytometry on a PBMC aliquot from every donor. Library preparation employed 5' RACE. The sequencing machine was an Illumina HiSeq 2500. The second PCR ran for about 7 to 11 cycles and used a J-beta primer mix along with a sample-barcoded 5' primer. A template-switch 5' adaptor carrying 12 random nucleotides introduced a unique molecular identifier onto each TCR beta cDNA molecule. Each sample yielded at least 2.5 million CDR3-containing paired-end reads. All of the RNA was converted into first-strand cDNA using the Mint cDNA synthesis kit, with a TRBC-specific oligonucleotide serving as the primer. All cDNA was treated with uracil-DNA glycosylase and then went through a first 18-cycle PCR with the universal primers M1SS and BC2_uni_R. In the original analysis: For normalization, 1 million high-quality reads, each with a distinct molecular identifier, were randomly selected from each sample. Reads sharing molecular identifiers were discarded rather than binned into consensus sequences. CDR3 identification, clonotype clustering and error correction used MiTCR with a Q25 quality threshold and the strictest error-elimination algorithm. A nonparametric unseen species model with Euler transformation was used to estimate lower-bound total TCR beta diversity. Using fastp at Q25 and MiXCR, TCRdb reprocessed the public reads and kept productive beta chains. Rows merge per CDR3 protein into single entries with the most common DNA and genes. TCRdb, not the authors, supplied the V and J calls. The sample profile shows over a million distinct CDR3 sequences; under 55% of them were found once. 18% of the sample goes to the ten largest clones.

This clonotype was detected only a few times. Its antigen target is currently unknown. No much larger clone is present one base from it, and per-base qualities are unavailable. Sequencing was performed on blood. The receptor was derived from a woman aged 60 to 75 in good health. The chain joins TRBV5-1 to TRBJ2-1; the D gene cannot be named for sure. The CDR3 reads CASSLVVDNEQFF. The base sequence is TGCGCCAGCAGCTTGGTGGTAGACAATGAGCAGTTCTTC.